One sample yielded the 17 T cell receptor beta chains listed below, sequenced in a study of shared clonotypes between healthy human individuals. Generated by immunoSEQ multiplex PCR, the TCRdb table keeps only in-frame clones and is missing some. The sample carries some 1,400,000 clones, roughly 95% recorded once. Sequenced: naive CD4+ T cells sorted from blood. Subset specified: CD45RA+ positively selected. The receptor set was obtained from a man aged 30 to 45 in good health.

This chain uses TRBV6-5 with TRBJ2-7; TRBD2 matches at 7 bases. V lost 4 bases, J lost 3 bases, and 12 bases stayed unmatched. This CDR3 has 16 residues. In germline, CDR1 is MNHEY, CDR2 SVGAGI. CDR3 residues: CASSLIPGGSVYEQYF. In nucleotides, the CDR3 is TGTGCCAGCAGTTTAATCCCGGGGGGTAGTGTCTACGAGCAGTACTTC.

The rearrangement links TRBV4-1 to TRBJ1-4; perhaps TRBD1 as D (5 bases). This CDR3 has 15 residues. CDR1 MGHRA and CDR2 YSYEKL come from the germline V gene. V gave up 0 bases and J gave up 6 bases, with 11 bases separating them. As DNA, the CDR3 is TGCGCCAGCAGCCAAGAACCAGGGAAGGATGAAAAACTGTTTTTT. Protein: CASSQEPGKDEKLFF.

CDR3 bases: TGTGCCAGCAGCCCGAGGTTAAATCAGCCCCAGCATTTT. This translates into CASSPRLNQPQHF. The chain carries TRBV7-9 and TRBJ1-5; D not resolved. Germline loops: CDR1 SEHNR, CDR2 FQNEAQ (reference sequence). Trimming removed 5 bases at V and 4 bases at J, with 9 bases between. CDR3 length: 13 amino acids.

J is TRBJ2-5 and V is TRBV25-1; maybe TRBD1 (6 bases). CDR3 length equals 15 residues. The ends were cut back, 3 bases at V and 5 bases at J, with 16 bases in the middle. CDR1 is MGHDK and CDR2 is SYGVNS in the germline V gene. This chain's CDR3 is CASSDSRDIGETQYF. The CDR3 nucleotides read TGTGCCAGCAGTGATTCCAGGGACATTGGTGAGACCCAGTACTTC.

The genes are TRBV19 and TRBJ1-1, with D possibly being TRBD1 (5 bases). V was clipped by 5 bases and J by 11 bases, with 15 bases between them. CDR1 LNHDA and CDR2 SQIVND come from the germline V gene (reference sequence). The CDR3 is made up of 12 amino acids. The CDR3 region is CASSPTMGVAFF. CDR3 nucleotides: TGTGCCAGTAGTCCTACAATGGGGGTGGCTTTCTTT.

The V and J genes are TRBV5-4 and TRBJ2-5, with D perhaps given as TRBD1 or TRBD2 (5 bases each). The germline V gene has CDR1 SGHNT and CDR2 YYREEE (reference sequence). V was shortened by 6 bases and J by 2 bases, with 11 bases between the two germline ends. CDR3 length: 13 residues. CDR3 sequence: CASNLWGQETQYF. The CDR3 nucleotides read TGTGCCAGCAATCTGTGGGGGCAAGAGACCCAGTACTTC.

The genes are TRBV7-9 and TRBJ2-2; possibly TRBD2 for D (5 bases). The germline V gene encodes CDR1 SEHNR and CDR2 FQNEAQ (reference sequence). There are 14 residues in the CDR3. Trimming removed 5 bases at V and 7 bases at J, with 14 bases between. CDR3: CASSGRNWHGELFF. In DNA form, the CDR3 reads TGTGCCAGCAGCGGGAGAAATTGGCACGGGGAGCTGTTTTTT.

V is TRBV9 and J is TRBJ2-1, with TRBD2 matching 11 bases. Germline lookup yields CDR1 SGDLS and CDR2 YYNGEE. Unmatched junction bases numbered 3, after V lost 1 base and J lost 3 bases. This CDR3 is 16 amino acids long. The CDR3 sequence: CASSVRGLAVYNEQFF. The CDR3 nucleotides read TGTGCCAGCAGCGTACGGGGACTAGCGGTCTACAATGAGCAGTTCTTC.

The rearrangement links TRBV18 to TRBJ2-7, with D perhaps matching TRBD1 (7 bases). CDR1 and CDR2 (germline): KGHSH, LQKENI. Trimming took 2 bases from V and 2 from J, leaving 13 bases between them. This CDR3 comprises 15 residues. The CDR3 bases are TGTGCCAGCTCACCAGGGGGGACAGTAGCCTACGAGCAGTACTTC. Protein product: CASSPGGTVAYEQYF.

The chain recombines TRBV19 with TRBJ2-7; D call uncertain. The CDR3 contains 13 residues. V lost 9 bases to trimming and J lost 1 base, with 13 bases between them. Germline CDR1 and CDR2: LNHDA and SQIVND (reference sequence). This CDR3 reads CASRLGASYEQYF. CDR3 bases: TGTGCCAGCCGGCTGGGTGCATCCTACGAGCAGTACTTC.

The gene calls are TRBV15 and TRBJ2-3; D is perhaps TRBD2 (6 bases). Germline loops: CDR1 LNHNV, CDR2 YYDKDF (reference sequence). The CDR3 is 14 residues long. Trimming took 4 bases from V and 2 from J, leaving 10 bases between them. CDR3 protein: CATSTGTFTDTQYF. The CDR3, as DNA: TGTGCCACCAGCACTGGGACTTTCACAGATACGCAGTATTTT.

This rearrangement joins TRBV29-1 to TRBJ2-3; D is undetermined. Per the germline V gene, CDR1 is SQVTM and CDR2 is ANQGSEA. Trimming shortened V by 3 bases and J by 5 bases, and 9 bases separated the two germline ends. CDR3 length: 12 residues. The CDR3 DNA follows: TGCAGCGTTGAGGCGTCCGTAGATACGCAGTATTTT. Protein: CSVEASVDTQYF.

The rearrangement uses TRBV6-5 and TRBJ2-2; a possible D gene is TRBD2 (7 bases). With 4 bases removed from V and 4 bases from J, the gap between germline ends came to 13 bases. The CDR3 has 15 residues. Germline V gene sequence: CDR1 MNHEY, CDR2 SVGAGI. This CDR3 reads CASSLGGPGTGELFF. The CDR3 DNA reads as TGTGCCAGCAGTTTGGGGGGGCCGGGCACCGGGGAGCTGTTTTTT.

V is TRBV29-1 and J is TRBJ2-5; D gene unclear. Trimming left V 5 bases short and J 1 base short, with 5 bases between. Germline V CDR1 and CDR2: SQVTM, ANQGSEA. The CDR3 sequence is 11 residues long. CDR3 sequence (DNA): TGCAGCGTTAAGTTCCAAGAGACCCAGTACTTC. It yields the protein CSVKFQETQYF.

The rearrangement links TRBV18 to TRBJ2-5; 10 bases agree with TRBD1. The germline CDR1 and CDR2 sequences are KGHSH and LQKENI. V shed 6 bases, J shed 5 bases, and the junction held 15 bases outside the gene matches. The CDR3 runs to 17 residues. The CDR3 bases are TGTGCCAGCTCGCAGAGACGGGACAGGGGTGTCGGGGAGACCCAGTACTTC. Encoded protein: CASSQRRDRGVGETQYF.

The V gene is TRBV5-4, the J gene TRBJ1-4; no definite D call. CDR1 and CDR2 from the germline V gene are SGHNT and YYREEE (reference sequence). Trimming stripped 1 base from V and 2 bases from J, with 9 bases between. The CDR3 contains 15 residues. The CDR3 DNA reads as TGTGCCAGCAGCTTGTGGCCGGCCACTAATGAAAAACTGTTTTTT. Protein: CASSLWPATNEKLFF.

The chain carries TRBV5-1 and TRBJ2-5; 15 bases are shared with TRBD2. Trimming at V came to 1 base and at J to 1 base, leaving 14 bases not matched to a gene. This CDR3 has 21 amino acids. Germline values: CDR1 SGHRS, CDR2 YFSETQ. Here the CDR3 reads CASSLYGGLAGGPNPQETQYF. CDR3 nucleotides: TGCGCCAGCAGCTTGTATGGGGGACTAGCGGGAGGACCCAACCCCCAAGAGACCCAGTACTTC.